The present TCR beta chain was sequenced within a study of neurological immune-mediated disorders. A single record per CDR3 protein comes from TCRdb applying MiXCR to the 5' RACE reads. The sample carries some 76,000 distinct CDR3 sequences, 2.5% to 4% recorded once. Study-wide findings and caveats: It was the repertoires of 18 of 34 multiple sclerosis patients that phylogenetic grouping placed in one related-CDR3 cluster, which is a possible signature. Because no CDR3 amino acid sequences were shared across subjects by expanded clones, private repertoires were suggested in all groups.

The sample holds many counts of this clonotype. The antigen remains undetermined. The sample was PBMCs. This sequence originates from a woman between 50 and 59 years old with multiple sclerosis.

The CDR3 spells CASSPPSGGAGENIQYF. In DNA, the CDR3 is TGTGCCAGCAGCCCTCCGAGCGGGGGGGCCGGGGAGAACATTCAGTACTTC. This chain uses TRBV7-2 with TRBJ2-4, with 10 bases fitting TRBD2. Germline V gives CDR1 SGHTA, CDR2 FQGNSA. V dropped 5 bases and J dropped 7; count of bases not matched to a gene: 14. This CDR3 is 17 amino acids long.